Reported below is one T cell receptor beta chain. The data are from a study of blood T cell repertoires in COVID-19. About the research overall: Some COVID-19 samples were acute and others convalescent; all came from the United States, Italy and Spain. T cells, B-cell-depleted T cells, or PBMCs provided the cDNA or gDNA that served as material.

The repertoire was sequenced with immunoSEQ multiplex PCR; TCRdb's copy has only in-frame clones and lacks some. The sample includes about 160,000 clones, 82% of them seen just once. Enrolment of Seattle patients took place during active infection, and they were followed longitudinally. The specimen sequenced was peripheral blood. This sequence originates from a woman aged 35 to 49 with COVID-19, enrolled during active disease.

The CDR3 protein is CASSPPFGIHTYEQYF. DNA for the CDR3: TGTGCCAGCAGCCCACCTTTCGGGATCCATACCTACGAGCAGTACTTC. This chain joins TRBV7-2 and TRBJ2-7; maybe TRBD2 (5 bases). The V gene lost 5 bases and the J gene lost 2 bases, with 19 bases spanning the gap. This CDR3 is built from 16 residues. Germline V CDR1 and CDR2: SGHTA, FQGNSA.